The 3 T cell receptor beta chains presented below share a single source sample, sequenced in a study of neurological immune-mediated disorders. From the 5' RACE reads, TCRdb called clonotypes with MiXCR, one entry per CDR3 protein. Altogether about 66,000 distinct CDR3 sequences are present, around 3.1% being singletons, with the ten largest covering around 3.8%. Specimen: PBMCs. The receptor source for this set is a man aged 35-49 years with multiple sclerosis.

A word on this clonotype: This may be a read error, as it is one base from a much larger clone. The gene calls are TRBV5-1 and TRBJ1-1; no clear D gene. CDR3 size: 17 residues. Trimming left V 1 base short and J 0 bases short, with 16 bases between. From germline, CDR1 is SGHRS and CDR2 YFSETQ. The CDR3 region has the DNA TGCGCCAGCAGCTTGAATCGTGGTACCCTCATGAACACTGAAGCTTTCTTT. Its protein product is CASSLNRGTLMNTEAFF. Supplemented by reference TRBV5-1 and TRBJ1-1, the full variable domain reads KAGVTQTPRYLIKTRGQQVTLSCSPISGHRSVSWYQQTPGQGLQFLFEYFSETQRNKGNFPGRFSGRQFSNSRSEMNVSTLELGDSALYLCASSLNRGTLMNTEAFFGQGTRLTVV.

There are many counts of this clonotype. The chain joins TRBV7-2 to TRBJ1-1, with D hard to call. V gave up 2 bases and J gave up 4 bases, with 8 bases separating them. The CDR3 length is 13 residues. The germline CDR1 and CDR2 sequences are SGHTA and FQGNSA. CDR3 DNA sequence: TGTGCCAGCAGCTTATACCTTGGCACTGAAGCTTTCTTT. As protein: CASSLYLGTEAFF.

This clonotype was seen repeatedly, ten times or more. The chain joins TRBV7-8 to TRBJ1-1; 7 bases are shared with TRBD1. The CDR3 is 17 amino acids. V was clipped by 6 bases and J by 1 base; unmatched bases: 14. CDR1 and CDR2 (germline): SGHVS, FQNEAQ. The CDR3 here is CASRRSVERQGNTEAFF. The CDR3 coding sequence is TGTGCCAGCAGAAGAAGCGTAGAACGACAGGGGAACACTGAAGCTTTCTTT.